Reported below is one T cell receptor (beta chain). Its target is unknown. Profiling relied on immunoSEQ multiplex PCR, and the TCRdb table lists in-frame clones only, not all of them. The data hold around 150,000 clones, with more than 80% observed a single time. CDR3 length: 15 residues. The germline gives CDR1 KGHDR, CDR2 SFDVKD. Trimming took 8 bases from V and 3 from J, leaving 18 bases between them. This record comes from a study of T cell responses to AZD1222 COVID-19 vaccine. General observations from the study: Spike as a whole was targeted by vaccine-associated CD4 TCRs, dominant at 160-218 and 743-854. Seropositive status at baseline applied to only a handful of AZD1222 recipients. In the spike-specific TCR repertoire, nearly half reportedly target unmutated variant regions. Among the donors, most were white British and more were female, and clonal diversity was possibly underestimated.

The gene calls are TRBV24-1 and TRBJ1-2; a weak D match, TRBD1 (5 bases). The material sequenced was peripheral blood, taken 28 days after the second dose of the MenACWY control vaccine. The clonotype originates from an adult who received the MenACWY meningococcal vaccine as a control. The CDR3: CATTDKWGPDYGYTF. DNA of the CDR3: TGTGCCACCACCGACAAATGGGGACCGGACTATGGCTACACCTTC.